This T cell receptor beta chain is from a study of cytomegalovirus exposure and HLA in healthy donors. Study as a whole: Earlier work reported 117 million unique TCR beta sequences from approximately 180 million T cells.

Looked up from germline, CDR1 is ENHRY and CDR2 is SYGVKD. Trimming at V came to 6 bases and at J to 8 bases, leaving 7 bases not matched to a gene. The CDR3 contains 13 residues. Primers: 60 Vbeta forward and 13 Jbeta reverse. Produced via immunoSEQ multiplex PCR; TCRdb's table is partial and in-frame only. Of around 120,000 clones listed, around 72% were seen once; the top ten hold approximately 2.9%. Remarks on this clone: The antigen is unknown.

Absent from the records is this donor's CMV serostatus. Overall study results and limits: CMV antigen specificity of a few CMV-associated chains was confirmed in vitro.

The J gene is TRBJ1-2, the V gene TRBV10-3; the match to TRBD1 covers 9 bases. This receptor was identified in a human donor in good health. The sequencing input was PBMCs. The CDR3 reads CAISLQGAEGYTF. The CDR3, as DNA: TGTGCCATCAGCCTACAGGGGGCGGAGGGCTACACCTTC.